This T cell receptor (beta chain) originates from a study of cytomegalovirus exposure and HLA in healthy donors. General study points: TCR beta V- and J-gene trimming, according to a later analysis, was linked to a missense DCLRE1C variant.

Germline V CDR1 and CDR2: LGHNA, YSLEER. This CDR3 comprises 16 residues. About this clone itself: No antigen is known for it. An end of the junction differs from the germline gene, which may be a read error.

The study ran its PCR with 60 Vbeta and 13 Jbeta primers. Profiled with immunoSEQ multiplex PCR; TCRdb holds only in-frame clones, not every one. The sample has roughly 170,000 clones, around 80% seen once. Material for sequencing was PBMCs. This receptor was taken from a woman aged 25-40 years in good health and CMV-seronegative. V gene TRBV4-3 combines with J gene TRBJ2-7; 11 bases are shared with TRBD2. The CDR3: CASSQDGTSGSYKQYF. The CDR3 DNA sequence: TGCGCCAGCAGCCAAGATGGGACTAGCGGTTCCTACAAGCAGTACTTC.